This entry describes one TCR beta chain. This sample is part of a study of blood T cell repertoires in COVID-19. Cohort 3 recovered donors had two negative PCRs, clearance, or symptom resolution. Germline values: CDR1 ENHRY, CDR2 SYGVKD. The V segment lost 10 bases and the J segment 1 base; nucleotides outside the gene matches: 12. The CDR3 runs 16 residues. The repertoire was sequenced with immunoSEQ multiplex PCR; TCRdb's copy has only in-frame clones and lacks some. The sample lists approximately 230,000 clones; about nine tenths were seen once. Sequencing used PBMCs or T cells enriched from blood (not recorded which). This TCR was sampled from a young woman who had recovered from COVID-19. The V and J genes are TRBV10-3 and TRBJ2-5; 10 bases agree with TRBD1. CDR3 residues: CATVEGTGVIQETQYF. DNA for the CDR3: TGTGCCACCGTAGAAGGGACAGGGGTAATCCAAGAGACCCAGTACTTC.